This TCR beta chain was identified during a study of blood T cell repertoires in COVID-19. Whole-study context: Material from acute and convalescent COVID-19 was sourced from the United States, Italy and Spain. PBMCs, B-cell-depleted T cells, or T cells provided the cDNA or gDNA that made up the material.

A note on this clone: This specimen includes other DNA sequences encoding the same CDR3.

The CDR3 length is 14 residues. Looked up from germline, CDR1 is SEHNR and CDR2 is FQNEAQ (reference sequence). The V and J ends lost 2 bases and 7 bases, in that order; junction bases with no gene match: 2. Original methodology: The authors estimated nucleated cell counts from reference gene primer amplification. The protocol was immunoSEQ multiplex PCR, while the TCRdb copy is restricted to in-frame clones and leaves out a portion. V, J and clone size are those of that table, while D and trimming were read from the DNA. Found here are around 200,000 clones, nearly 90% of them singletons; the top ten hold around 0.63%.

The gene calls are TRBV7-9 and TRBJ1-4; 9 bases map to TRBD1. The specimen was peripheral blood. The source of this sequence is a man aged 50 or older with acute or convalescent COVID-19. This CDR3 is CASSLRTGVEKLFF. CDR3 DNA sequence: TGTGCCAGCAGCTTACGGACAGGGGTTGAAAAACTGTTTTTT. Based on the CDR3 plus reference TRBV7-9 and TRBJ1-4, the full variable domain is DTGVSQNPRHKITKRGQNVTFRCDPISEHNRLYWYRQTLGQGPEFLTYFQNEAQLEKSRLLSDRFSAERPKGSFSTLEIQRTEQGDSAMYLCASSLRTGVEKLFFGSGTQLSVL.